The clone carrying this T cell receptor (beta chain) appeared a few times. Its target is not known. Clones were sequenced by immunoSEQ multiplex PCR, and TCRdb holds only the in-frame ones, with some missing. The sample contains more than 20,000 clones, about 66% of which appear only once. CD4+ T cells from unexposed donors were obtained before the COVID-19 pandemic (2011-2018). The cells were cultured for about ten days before CD4+ T cells were isolated. As cell numbers allowed, unexposed-donor CD4+ T cells faced SARS-CoV-2 S/N and four cold-coronavirus spikes. These data are taken from a study of CD4 T cells in relation to SARS-CoV-2 and coronaviruses. Study as a whole: After nine to eleven days of antigen culture, PBMC TCR beta CDR3s were sequenced. The study's findings and limits: Approximately 65% of donors had memory CD4+ clonotypes crossrecognizing SARS-CoV-2 and common cold coronavirus spike.

The CDR3 covers 13 residues. Trimming pared 5 bases from V and 5 bases from J, leaving 12 bases between. The source material was CD4+ T cells from PBMCs, cultured in vitro. The clonotype comes from a human donor in good health. This chain links TRBV12-3 or TRBV12-4 with TRBJ1-1, with D perhaps matching TRBD1 (6 bases). The DNA for the CDR3 is TGTGCCAGCAGTATTAGGGGGAGTACTGAAGCTTTCTTT. This translates into CASSIRGSTEAFF.